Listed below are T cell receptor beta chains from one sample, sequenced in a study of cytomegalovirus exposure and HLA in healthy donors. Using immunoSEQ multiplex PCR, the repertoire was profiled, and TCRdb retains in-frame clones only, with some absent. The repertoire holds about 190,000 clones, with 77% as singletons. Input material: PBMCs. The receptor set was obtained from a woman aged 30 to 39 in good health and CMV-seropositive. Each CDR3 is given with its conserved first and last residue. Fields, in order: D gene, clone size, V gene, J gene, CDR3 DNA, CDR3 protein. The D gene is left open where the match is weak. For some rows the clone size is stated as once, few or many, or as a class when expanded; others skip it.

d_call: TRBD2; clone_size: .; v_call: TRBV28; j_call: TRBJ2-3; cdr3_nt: TGTGCCAGCAGTCGTCCCGGGAGGAGAGGAGATACGCAGTATTTT; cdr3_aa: CASSRPGRRGDTQYF
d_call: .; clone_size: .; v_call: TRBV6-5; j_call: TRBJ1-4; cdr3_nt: TGTGCCAGCAGTTACTCAGGCGTGGAGAATGAAAAACTGTTTTTT; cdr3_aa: CASSYSGVENEKLFF
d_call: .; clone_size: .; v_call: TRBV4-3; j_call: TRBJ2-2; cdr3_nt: TGCGCCAGCAGCCAGGAGCTTACTGGGGAGCTGTTTTTT; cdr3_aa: CASSQELTGELFF
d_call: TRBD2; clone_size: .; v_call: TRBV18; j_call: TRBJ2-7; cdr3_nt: TGTGCCAGCTCACCTCTTACTAGCGGGGGTTCACACGAGCAGTACTTC; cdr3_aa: CASSPLTSGGSHEQYF
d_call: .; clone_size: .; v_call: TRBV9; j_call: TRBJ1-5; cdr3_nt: TGTGCCAGCAACGGGGGGTATAGCAATCAGCCCCAGCATTTT; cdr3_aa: CASNGGYSNQPQHF
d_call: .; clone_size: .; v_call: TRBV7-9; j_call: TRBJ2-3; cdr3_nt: TGTGCCAGCAGCTTAGGGGTGGGGCAGAGAGATACGCAGTATTTT; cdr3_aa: CASSLGVGQRDTQYF
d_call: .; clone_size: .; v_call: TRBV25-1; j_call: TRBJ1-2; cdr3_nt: TGTGCCAGCAGTGAATCGGGACAAAAACCTTCTAACTATGGCTACACCTTC; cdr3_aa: CASSESGQKPSNYGYTF
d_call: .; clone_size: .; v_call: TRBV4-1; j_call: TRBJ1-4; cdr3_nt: TGCGCCAGCAGCCCTGACAGGATCCATGAAAAACTGTTTTTT; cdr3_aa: CASSPDRIHEKLFF
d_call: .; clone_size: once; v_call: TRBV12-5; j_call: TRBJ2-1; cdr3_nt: TGTGCTAGTGGTTCGGAGGGGTCTTTGGGGAGATCCTACAATGAGCAGTTCTTC; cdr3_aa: CASGSEGSLGRSYNEQFF
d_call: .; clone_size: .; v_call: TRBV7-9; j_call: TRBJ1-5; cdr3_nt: TGTGCCAGCAGCTTACAAGGGGATCAGCCCCAGCATTTT; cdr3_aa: CASSLQGDQPQHF
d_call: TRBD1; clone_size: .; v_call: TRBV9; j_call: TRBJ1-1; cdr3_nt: TGTGCCAGCAGCGAGAGGACAGGGGGCACTGAAGCTTTCTTT; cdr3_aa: CASSERTGGTEAFF
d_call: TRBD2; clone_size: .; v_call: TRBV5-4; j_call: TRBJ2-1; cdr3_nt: TGTGCCAGCAGCTTGGTGGCTAGCGGGAGCCTTTCATCCTACAATGAGCAGTTCTTC; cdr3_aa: CASSLVASGSLSSYNEQFF
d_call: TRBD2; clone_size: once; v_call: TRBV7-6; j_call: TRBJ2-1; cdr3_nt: TGTGCCAGCAGCTCCCGGGTTAGCGGGAGAGTGAATGAGCAGTTCTTC; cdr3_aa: CASSSRVSGRVNEQFF
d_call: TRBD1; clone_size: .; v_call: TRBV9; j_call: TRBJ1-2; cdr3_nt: TGTGCCAGCAGCGTTAGGGGGCTTGGCTACACCTTC; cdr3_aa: CASSVRGLGYTF
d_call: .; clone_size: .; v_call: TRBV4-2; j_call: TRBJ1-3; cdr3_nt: TGTGCCAGCAGCCAAGATAACAGGTCTGGAAACACCATATATTTT; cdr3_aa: CASSQDNRSGNTIYF
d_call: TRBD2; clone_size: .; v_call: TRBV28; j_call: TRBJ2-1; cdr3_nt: TGTGCCAGCAGGAGTAGCGGGGGGGCCGGAAATGAGCAGTTCTTC; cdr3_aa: CASRSSGGAGNEQFF
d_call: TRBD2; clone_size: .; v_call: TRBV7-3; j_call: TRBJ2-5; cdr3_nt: TGTGCCAGCAGCCAAGGACTAGCGGAGCAAGAGACCCAGTACTTC; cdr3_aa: CASSQGLAEQETQYF
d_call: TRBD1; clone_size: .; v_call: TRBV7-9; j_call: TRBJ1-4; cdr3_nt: TGTGCCAGCAGCTTAACCGGGACAGGGATGAATGAAAAACTGTTTTTT; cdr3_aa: CASSLTGTGMNEKLFF
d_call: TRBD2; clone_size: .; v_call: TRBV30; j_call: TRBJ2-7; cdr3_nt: TGTGCCTGGACCCGGGGGGGCACCTCCTACGAGCAGTACTTC; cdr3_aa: CAWTRGGTSYEQYF
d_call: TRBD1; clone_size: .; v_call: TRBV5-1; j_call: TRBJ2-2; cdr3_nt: TGCGCCAGCAGCCCCGGGACAGGGGATGCCGGGGAGCTGTTTTTT; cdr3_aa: CASSPGTGDAGELFF
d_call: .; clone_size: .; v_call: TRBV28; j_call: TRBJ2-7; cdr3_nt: TGTGCCAGCAGTTTACCGGGTTACGAGCAGTACTTC; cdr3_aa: CASSLPGYEQYF
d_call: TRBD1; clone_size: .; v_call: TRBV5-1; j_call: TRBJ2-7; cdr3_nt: TGCGCCAGCAGCCTCCAGGGGGCGGGGAACTACGAGCAGTACTTC; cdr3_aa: CASSLQGAGNYEQYF
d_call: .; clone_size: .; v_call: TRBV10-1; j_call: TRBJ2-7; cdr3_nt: TGCGCCAGCACTAAATCACTAGTAATGAGAAACGAGCAGTACTTC; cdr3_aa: CASTKSLVMRNEQYF
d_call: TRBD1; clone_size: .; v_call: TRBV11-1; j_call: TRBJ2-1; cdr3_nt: TGTGCCAGCAGCTCCGACAGGGGGCTATACAATGAGCAGTTCTTC; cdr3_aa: CASSSDRGLYNEQFF
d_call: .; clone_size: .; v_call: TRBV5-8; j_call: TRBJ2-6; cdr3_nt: TGTGCCAGCAGCTTGTTAGGGGCCAACGTCCTGACTTTC; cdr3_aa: CASSLLGANVLTF
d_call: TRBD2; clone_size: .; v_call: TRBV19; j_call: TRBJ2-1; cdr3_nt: TGTGCCAGTAGTATGTTAGCGGGGGGGCCCTACAATGAGCAGTTCTTC; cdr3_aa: CASSMLAGGPYNEQFF
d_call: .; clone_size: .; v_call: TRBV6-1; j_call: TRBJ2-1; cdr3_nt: TGTGCCAGCAGTGAAGGACAGAGAATCTCCAATGAGCAGTTCTTC; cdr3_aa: CASSEGQRISNEQFF
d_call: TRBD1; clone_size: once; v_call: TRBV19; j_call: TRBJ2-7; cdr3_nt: TGTGCCAGTACAACGGGACAGGGTCCCTACGAGCAGTACTTC; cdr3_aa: CASTTGQGPYEQYF
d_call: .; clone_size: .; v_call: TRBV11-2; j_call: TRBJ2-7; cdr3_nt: TGTGCCAGCAGCTTATTAGCGAGCTCCTACGAGCAGTACTTC; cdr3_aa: CASSLLASSYEQYF
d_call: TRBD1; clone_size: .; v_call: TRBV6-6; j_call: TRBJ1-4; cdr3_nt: TGTGCCAGCAGTCCAACAGGGGCAACTAATGAAAAACTGTTTTTT; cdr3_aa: CASSPTGATNEKLFF
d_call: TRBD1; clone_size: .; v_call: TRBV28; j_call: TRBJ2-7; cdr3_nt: TGTGCCAGCAGCGTGACAGGGCCCAGCGAGCAGTACTTC; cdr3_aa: CASSVTGPSEQYF
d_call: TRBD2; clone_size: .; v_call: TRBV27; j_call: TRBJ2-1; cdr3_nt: TGTGCCAGCAGTTTAAATTCAGGGACTAATCAGTTCTTC; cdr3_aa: CASSLNSGTNQFF
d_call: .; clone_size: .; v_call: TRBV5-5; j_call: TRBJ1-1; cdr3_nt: TGTGCCAGCAGCCCTACAGGGACGAACACTGAAGCTTTCTTT; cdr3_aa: CASSPTGTNTEAFF